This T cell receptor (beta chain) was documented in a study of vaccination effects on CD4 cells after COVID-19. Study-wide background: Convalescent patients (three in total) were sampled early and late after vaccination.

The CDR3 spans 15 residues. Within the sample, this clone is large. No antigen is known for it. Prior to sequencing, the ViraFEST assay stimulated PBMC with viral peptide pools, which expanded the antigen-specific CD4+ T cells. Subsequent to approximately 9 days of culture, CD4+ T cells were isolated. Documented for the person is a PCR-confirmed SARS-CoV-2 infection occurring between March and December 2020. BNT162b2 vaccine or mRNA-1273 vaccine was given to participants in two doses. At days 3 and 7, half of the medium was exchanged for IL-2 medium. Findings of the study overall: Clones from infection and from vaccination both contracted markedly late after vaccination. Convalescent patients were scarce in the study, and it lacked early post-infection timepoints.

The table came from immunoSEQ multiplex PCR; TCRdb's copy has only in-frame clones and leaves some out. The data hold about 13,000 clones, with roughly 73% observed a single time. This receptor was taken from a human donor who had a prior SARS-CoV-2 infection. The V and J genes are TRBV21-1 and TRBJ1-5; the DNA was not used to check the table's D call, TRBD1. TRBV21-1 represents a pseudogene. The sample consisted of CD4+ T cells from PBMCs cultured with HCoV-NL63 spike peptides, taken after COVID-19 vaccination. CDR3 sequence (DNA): TGTGCCAATACTGAAGGGGTACTAAGCAATCAGCCCCAGCATTTT. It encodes CANTEGVLSNQPQHF.